This TCR beta chain comes out of a study of shared clonotypes between healthy human individuals. The study's findings and limits: In having few donors, the study represented limited genetic and exposure-history diversity.

Using immunoSEQ multiplex PCR, the repertoire was profiled, and TCRdb retains in-frame clones only, with some absent. The sample lists roughly 1,800,000 clones; about 95% were seen once. The naive CD8 subset, CD45RO-negative cells positively selected for CCR7, excluded terminally differentiated effector memory CD45RA+ cells. V lost 2 bases to trimming and J lost 0 bases, with 11 bases between them. The CDR3 runs 16 residues. Germline values: CDR1 SGHTA, CDR2 FQGTGA. On this clone itself: Its specificity is not known.

What was sequenced was naive CD8+ T cells sorted from blood. The V call is TRBV7-3, the J call TRBJ1-5; D is unclear. This TCR was sampled from a man aged 18 to 30 in good health. CDR3 sequence reads: CASSLPRAYSNQPQHF. As DNA, the CDR3 is TGTGCCAGCAGCTTACCCCGGGCTTATAGCAATCAGCCCCAGCATTTT.